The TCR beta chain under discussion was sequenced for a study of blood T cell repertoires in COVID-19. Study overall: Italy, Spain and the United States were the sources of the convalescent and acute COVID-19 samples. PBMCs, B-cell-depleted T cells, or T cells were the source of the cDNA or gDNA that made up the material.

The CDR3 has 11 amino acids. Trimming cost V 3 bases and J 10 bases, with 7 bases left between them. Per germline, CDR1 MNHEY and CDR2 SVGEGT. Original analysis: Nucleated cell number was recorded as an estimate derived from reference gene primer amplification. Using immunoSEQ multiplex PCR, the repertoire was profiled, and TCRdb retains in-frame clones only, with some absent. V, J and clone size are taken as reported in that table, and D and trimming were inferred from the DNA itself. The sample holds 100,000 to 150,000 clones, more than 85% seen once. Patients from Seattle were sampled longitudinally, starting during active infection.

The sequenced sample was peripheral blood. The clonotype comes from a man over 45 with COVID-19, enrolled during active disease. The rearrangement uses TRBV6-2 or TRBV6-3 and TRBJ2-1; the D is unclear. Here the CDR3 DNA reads TGTGCCAGCAGTTATCGTGTGGAGCAGTTCTTC. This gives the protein CASSYRVEQFF.